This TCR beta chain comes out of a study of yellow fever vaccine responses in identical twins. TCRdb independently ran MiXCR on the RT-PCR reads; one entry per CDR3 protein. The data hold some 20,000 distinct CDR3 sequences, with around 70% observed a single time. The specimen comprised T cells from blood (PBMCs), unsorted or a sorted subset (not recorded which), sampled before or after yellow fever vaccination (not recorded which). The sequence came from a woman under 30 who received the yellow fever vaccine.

The CDR3 DNA reads TGTGCCAGCAGTTCGTTTTCCGAGCAGTACTTC. This gives the protein CASSSFSEQYF. The chain has TRBV28 and TRBJ2-7; no reliable D call. The germline gives CDR1 MDHEN, CDR2 SYDVKM. The CDR3 is 11 amino acids. Trimming stripped 4 bases from V and 6 bases from J, with 7 bases between.